This T cell receptor (beta chain) came from a study of beta chain features in type 1 diabetes. Study overall: Healthy donors resembled patients in age, gender and cell yields.

CDR3 length: 15 amino acids. Germline CDR1 SNHLY, CDR2 FYNNEI. Deletions cut 0 bases from V and 0 bases from J, with 8 bases between. The authors reverse transcribed all of the isolated RNA, so sequencing captured expressed TCRB transcripts. Assay: immunoSEQ multiplex PCR; the TCRdb copy retains only in-frame clones and omits some. This sample has over 150,000 clones, with about 8.1% found just once. Sequencing input: central memory CD4+ T cells from blood. The receptor's source is a man in his late teens or twenties in good health. This chain connects TRBV2 to TRBJ1-1; D gene uncertain. The chain's CDR3 is CASSEAADMNTEAFF. DNA for the CDR3: TGTGCCAGCAGTGAAGCGGCAGACATGAACACTGAAGCTTTCTTT.